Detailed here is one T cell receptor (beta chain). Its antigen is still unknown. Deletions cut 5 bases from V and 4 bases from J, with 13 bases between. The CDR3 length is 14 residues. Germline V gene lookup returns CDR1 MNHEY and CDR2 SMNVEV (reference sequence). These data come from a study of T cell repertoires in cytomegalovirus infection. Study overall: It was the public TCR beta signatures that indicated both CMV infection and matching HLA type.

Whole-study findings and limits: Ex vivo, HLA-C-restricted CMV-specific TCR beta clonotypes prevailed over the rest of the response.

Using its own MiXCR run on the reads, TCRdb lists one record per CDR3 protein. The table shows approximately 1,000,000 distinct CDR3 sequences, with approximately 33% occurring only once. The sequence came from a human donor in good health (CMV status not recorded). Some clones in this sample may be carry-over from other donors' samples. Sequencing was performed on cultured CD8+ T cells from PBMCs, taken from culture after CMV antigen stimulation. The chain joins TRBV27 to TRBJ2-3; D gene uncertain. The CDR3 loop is CASSLNPAADTQYF. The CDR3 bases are TGTGCCAGCAGTCTTAATCCAGCTGCAGATACGCAGTATTTT.